These 5 T cell receptor beta chains share one sample of origin, sequenced in a study of T cells after yellow fever vaccination. TCRdb reprocessed the 5' RACE reads via MiXCR and lists one record per CDR3 protein. This table holds 200,000 to 300,000 distinct CDR3 sequences, 13% found once. Here the sequenced sample was CD4+ T cells sorted from PBMCs, taken 45 days after the yellow fever booster vaccination. Every receptor here comes from a man between 25 and 39 years old who received the YFV17D yellow fever vaccine.

This clonotype was picked up a small number of times. The V gene is TRBV6-2 or TRBV6-3, the J gene TRBJ1-2; D perhaps matches TRBD1 (5 bases). V was clipped by 2 bases and J by 0 bases, with 25 bases between them. The CDR3 is 20 amino acids. The germline gives CDR1 MNHEY, CDR2 SVGEGT. The CDR3 loop is CASSYGRGSGPHLSNYGYTF. Written as DNA, the CDR3 is TGTGCCAGCAGTTACGGTAGGGGCTCTGGCCCCCATCTATCTAACTATGGCTACACCTTC.

This clonotype appeared many times. The rearrangement links TRBV18 to TRBJ2-1; D may be TRBD2 (6 bases). Trimming left V 4 bases short and J 10 bases short, with 14 bases between. Germline-derived CDR1 and CDR2 are KGHSH and LQKENI. The CDR3 runs 13 residues. The CDR3 DNA sequence: TGTGCCAGCTCACGTGTTCTAGCGATAGAGCAGTTCTTC. Its translation: CASSRVLAIEQFF.

The chain has TRBV20-1 and TRBJ1-5; a weak D match, TRBD1 (6 bases). The CDR3 has 14 amino acids. The V gene's germline CDR1 is DFQATT and CDR2 SNEGSKA (reference sequence). The V end was cut by 3 bases, the J end by 6 bases, with 15 bases between. CDR3 in DNA: TGCAGTGCTAGGAATGGGGGGCGCGGTCAGCCCCAGCATTTT. As protein: CSARNGGRGQPQHF.

This clonotype was counted only a few times. The chain joins TRBV7-9 to TRBJ2-5; TRBD2 might be the D (6 bases). This CDR3 is 13 amino acids long. Trimming shortened V by 5 bases and J by 7 bases, and 14 bases separated the two germline ends. Germline V gene lookup returns CDR1 SEHNR and CDR2 FQNEAQ (reference sequence). The DNA of the CDR3 is TGTGCCAGCAGCCGCGGGGAAAAGGGGACCCAGTACTTC. Translated, it gives CASSRGEKGTQYF.

At least ten counts were recorded for this clonotype. The chain joins TRBV20-1 to TRBJ2-3, with 9 bases matching TRBD2. The CDR3 consists of 14 residues. Unmatched junction bases numbered 7, after V lost 4 bases and J lost 5 bases. Germline V CDR1 and CDR2: DFQATT, SNEGSKA (reference sequence). The CDR3, as DNA: TGCAGTGCTAACGCGGGAGGGCGTGGAGATACGCAGTATTTT. It yields the protein CSANAGGRGDTQYF.